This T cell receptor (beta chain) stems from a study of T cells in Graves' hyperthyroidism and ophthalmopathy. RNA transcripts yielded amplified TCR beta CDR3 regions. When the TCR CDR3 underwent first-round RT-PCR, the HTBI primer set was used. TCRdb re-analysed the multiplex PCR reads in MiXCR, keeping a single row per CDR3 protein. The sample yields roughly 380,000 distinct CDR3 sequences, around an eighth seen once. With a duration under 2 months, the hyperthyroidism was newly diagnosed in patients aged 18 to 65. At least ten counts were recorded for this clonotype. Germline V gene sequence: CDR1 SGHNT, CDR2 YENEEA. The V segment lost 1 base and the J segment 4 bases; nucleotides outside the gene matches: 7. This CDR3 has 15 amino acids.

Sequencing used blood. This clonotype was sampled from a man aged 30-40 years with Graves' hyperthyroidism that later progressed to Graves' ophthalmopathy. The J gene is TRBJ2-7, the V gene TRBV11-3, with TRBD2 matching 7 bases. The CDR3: CASSLVSGGGYEQYF. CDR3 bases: TGTGCCAGCAGCTTAGTTTCCGGGGGAGGGTACGAGCAGTACTTC.